This T cell receptor (beta chain) derives from a study of blood T cell repertoires in COVID-19. At the level of the study: The study drew acute and convalescent COVID-19 samples from the United States, Italy and Spain. T cells, B-cell-depleted T cells, or PBMCs supplied cDNA or gDNA.

The CDR3 is made up of 15 amino acids. Germline V gene data show CDR1 as SGHKS and CDR2 as YYEKEE (reference sequence). V was pared by 5 bases and J by 4 bases, with 9 bases of the junction left unmatched. Per the authors' pipeline: Nucleated cell counts were estimated from reference gene primer amplification. TCRdb keeps only in-frame clones here, not all; method: immunoSEQ multiplex PCR. Clonal size and the V and J genes are those of that table, whereas D and trimming came from the DNA. The sample yields fewer than 85,000 clones, 82% seen once. The TCR was taken from a woman aged 60-70 years with acute or convalescent COVID-19. The J gene is TRBJ1-5, the V gene TRBV5-5, with 7 bases that match TRBD1. Sequencing was done on a sample of peripheral blood. CDR3 in amino acids: CASSGVEGANQPQHF. CDR3 DNA: TGTGCCAGCAGTGGAGTTGAGGGGGCAAATCAGCCCCAGCATTTT.